The sequence of this T cell receptor (beta chain) was determined in a study of read filtering for tumor transcriptome and immune sequencing. This clonotype has ten or more counts. With 2 bases clipped from V and 7 bases from J, the junction kept 5 bases outside the gene matches. Germline assignment: CDR1 SEHNR and CDR2 FQNEAQ (reference sequence). This CDR3 region has 13 residues. This library used roughly 430 ng RNA and molecular barcoded adaptors spanning alpha/delta and beta/gamma chains. Each CDR3 protein gets one entry after TCRdb re-called the reads with MiXCR. The table shows tens of thousands of distinct CDR3 sequences, with approximately 13% occurring only once.

The origin of this receptor is a donor aged 40 or older with multiple myeloma. The chain combines TRBV7-9 with TRBJ2-7; TRBD1 matches 7 bases. The sequenced sample consisted of a population of CD138-negative cells sorted from bone marrow. The chain's CDR3 is CASSLQGGREQYF. For the CDR3, the DNA is TGTGCCAGCAGCTTACAAGGGGGCAGGGAGCAGTACTTC. The complete variable domain, with remaining parts taken from reference TRBV7-9 and TRBJ2-7, reads DTGVSQNPRHKITKRGQNVTFRCDPISEHNRLYWYRQTLGQGPEFLTYFQNEAQLEKSRLLSDRFSAERPKGSFSTLEIQRTEQGDSAMYLCASSLQGGREQYFGPGTRLTVT.